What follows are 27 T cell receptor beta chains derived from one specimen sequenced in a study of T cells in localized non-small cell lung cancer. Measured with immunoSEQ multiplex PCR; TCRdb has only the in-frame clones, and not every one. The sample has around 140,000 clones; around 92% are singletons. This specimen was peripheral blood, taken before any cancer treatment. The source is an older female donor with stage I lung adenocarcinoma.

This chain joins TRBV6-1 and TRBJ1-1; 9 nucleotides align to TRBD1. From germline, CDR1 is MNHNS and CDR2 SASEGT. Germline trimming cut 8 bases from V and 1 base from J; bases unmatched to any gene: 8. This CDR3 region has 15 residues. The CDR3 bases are TGTGCCAGCGGGGGACAGGGCAGAGGGAACACTGAAGCTTTCTTT. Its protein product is CASGGQGRGNTEAFF.

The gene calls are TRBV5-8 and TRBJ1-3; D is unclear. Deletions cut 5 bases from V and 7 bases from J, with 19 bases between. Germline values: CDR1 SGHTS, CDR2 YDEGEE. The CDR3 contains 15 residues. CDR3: CASSTDRTGRNTIYF. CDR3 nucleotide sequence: TGTGCCAGCAGTACGGACCGCACCGGGCGGAACACCATATATTTT. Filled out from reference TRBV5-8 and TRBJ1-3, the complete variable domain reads EAGVTQSPTHLIKTRGQQATLRCSPISGHTSVYWYQQALGLGLQFLLWYDEGEERNRGNFPPRFSGRQFPNYSSELNVNALELEDSALYLCASSTDRTGRNTIYFGEGSWLTVV.

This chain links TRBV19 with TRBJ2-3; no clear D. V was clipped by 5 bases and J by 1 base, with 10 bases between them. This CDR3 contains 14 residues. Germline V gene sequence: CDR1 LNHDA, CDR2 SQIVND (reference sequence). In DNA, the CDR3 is TGTGCCAGTAGTCTAATGGGCGGCACAGATACGCAGTATTTT. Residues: CASSLMGGTDTQYF. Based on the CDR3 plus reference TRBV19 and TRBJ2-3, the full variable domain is DGGITQSPKYLFRKEGQNVTLSCEQNLNHDAMYWYRQDPGQGLRLIYYSQIVNDFQKGDIAEGYSVSREKKESFPLTVTSAQKNPTAFYLCASSLMGGTDTQYFGPGTRLTVL.

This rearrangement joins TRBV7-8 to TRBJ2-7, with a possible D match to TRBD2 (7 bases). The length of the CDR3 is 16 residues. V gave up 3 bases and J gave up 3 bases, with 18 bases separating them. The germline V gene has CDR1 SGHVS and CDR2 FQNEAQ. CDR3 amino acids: CASSFGKTGRVYEQYF. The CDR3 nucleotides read TGTGCCAGCAGCTTTGGGAAAACAGGGAGGGTCTACGAGCAGTACTTC.

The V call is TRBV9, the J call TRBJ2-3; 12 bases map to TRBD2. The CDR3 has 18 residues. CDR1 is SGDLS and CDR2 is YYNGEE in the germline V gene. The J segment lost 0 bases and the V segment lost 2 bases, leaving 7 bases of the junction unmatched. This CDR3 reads CASSVRTSGISSTDTQYF. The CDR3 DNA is TGTGCCAGCAGCGTTCGGACTAGCGGGATTTCTAGCACAGATACGCAGTATTTT.

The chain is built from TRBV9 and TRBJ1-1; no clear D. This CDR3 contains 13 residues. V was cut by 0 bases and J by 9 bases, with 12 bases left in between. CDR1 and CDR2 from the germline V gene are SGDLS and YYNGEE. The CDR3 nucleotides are TGTGCCAGCAGCGTAGCGGGTGTTTCACAAGCTTTCTTT. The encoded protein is CASSVAGVSQAFF. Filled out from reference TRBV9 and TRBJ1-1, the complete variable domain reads DSGVTQTPKHLITATGQRVTLRCSPRSGDLSVYWYQQSLDQGLQFLIQYYNGEERAKGNILERFSAQQFPDLHSELNLSSLELGDSALYFCASSVAGVSQAFFGQGTRLTVV.

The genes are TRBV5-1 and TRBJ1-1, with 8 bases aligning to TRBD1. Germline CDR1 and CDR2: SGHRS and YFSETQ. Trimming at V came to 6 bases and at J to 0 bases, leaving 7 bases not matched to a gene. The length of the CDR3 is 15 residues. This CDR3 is CASMWTGNMNTEAFF. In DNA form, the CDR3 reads TGCGCCAGCATGTGGACAGGGAACATGAACACTGAAGCTTTCTTT.

In nucleotides, the CDR3 is TGCGCCAGCAGCGCAATTAGCACAGATACGCAGTATTTT. Translation: CASSAISTDTQYF. The chain carries TRBV10-2 and TRBJ2-3, with D uncertain. The V and J ends lost 6 bases and 0 bases respectively, with 7 bases between them. This CDR3 comprises 13 residues. CDR1 and CDR2 (germline): WSHSY, SAAADI.

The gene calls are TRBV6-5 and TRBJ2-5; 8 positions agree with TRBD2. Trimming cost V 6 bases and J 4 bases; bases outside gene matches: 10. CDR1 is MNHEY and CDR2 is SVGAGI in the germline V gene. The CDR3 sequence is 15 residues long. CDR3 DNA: TGTGCCAGCAGCCGGCGGGGGGCAGCGGGAGAGACCCAGTACTTC. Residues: CASSRRGAAGETQYF.

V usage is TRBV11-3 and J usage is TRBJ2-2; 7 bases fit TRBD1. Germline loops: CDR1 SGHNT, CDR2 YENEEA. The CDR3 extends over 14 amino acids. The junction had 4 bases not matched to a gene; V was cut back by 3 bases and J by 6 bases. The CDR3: CASSLRGRAGELFF. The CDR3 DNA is TGTGCCAGCAGCTTGAGGGGGCGGGCCGGGGAGCTGTTTTTT.

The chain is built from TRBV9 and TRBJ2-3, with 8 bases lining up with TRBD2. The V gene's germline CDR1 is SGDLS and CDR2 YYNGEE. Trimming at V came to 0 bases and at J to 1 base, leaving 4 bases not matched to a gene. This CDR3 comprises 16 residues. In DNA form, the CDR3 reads TGTGCCAGCAGCGTAGCTTCACTAGCGGGCACAGATACGCAGTATTTT. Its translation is CASSVASLAGTDTQYF.

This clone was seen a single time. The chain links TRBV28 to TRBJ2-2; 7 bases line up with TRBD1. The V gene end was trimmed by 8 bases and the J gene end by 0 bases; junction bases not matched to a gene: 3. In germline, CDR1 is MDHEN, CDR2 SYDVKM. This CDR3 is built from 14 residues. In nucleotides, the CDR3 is TGTGCCAGCCACAGGGGACCGAACACCGGGGAGCTGTTTTTT. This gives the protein CASHRGPNTGELFF.

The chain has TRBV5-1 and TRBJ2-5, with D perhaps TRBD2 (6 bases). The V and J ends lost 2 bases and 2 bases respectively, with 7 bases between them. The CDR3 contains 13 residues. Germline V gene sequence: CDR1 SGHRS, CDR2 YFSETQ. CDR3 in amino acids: CASSFREQETQYF. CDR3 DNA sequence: TGCGCCAGCAGCTTCCGGGAGCAAGAGACCCAGTACTTC.

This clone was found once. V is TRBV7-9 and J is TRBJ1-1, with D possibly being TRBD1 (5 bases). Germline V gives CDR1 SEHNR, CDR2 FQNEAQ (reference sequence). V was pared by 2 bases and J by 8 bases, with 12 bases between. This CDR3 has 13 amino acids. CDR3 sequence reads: CASSLQGLLEAFF. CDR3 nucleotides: TGTGCCAGCAGCTTACAGGGACTCTTGGAAGCTTTCTTT. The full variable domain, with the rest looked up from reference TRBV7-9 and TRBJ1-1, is DTGVSQNPRHKITKRGQNVTFRCDPISEHNRLYWYRQTLGQGPEFLTYFQNEAQLEKSRLLSDRFSAERPKGSFSTLEIQRTEQGDSAMYLCASSLQGLLEAFFGQGTRLTVV.

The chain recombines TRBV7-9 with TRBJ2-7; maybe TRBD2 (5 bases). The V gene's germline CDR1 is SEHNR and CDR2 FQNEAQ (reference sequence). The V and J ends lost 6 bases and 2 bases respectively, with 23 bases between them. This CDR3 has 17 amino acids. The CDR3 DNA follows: TGTGCCAGCAGGGCATTCTTGACCCCGGAGGACCCCTACGAGCAGTACTTC. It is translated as CASRAFLTPEDPYEQYF.

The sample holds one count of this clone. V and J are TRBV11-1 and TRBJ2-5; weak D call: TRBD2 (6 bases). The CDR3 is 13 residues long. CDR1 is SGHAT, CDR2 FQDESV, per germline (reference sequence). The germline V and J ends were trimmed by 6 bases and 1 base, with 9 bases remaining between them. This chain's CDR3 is CASRRGAQETQYF. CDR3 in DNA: TGTGCCAGCAGACGCGGGGCCCAAGAGACCCAGTACTTC.

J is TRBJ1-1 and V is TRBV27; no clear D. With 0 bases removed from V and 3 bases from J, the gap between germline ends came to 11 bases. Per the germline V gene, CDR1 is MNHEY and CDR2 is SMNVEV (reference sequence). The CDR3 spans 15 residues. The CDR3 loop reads CASSLSPGGHTEAFF. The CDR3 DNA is TGTGCCAGCAGTTTATCCCCTGGTGGCCACACTGAAGCTTTCTTT.

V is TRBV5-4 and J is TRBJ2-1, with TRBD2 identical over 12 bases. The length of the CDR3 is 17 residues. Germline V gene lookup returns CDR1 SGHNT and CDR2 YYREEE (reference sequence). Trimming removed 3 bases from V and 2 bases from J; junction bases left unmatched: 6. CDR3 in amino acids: CASSSKTSGGTYNEQFF. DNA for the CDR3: TGTGCCAGCAGCTCAAAGACTAGCGGGGGTACCTACAATGAGCAGTTCTTC.

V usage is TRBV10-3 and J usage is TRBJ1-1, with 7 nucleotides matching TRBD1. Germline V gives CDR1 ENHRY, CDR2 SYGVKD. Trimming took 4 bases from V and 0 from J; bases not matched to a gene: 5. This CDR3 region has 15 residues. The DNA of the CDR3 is TGTGCCATCAGTGGGTGGACAGGTATGAACACTGAAGCTTTCTTT. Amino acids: CAISGWTGMNTEAFF.

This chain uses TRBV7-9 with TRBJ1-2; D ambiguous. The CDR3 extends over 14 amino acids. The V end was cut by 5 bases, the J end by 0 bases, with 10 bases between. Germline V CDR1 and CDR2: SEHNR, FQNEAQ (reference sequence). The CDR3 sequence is CASSHQTTNYGYTF. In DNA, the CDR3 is TGTGCCAGCAGCCATCAAACTACTAACTATGGCTACACCTTC.

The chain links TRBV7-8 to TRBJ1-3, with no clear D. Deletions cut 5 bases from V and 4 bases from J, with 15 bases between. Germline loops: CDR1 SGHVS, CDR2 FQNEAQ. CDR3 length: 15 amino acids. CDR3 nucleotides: TGTGCCAGCAGCCAAGCTGGTCAACCGGGAAACACCATATATTTT. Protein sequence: CASSQAGQPGNTIYF.

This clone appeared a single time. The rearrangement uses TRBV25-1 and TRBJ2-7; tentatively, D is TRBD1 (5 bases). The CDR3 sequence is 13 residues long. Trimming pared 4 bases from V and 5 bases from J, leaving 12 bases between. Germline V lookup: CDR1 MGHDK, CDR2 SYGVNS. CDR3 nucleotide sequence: TGTGCCAGCAGTGGGGTGGGGCCGGACGAGCAGTACTTC. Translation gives CASSGVGPDEQYF.

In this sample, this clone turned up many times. CDR3 loop: CASSLGLTGGRMNTEAFF. Written as DNA, the CDR3 is TGTGCCAGCAGTTTAGGACTCACAGGGGGGCGGATGAACACTGAAGCTTTCTTT. This sequence joins TRBV28 and TRBJ1-1; 8 bases are shared with TRBD1. From germline, CDR1 is MDHEN and CDR2 SYDVKM. The CDR3 runs to 18 residues. Trimming took 2 bases from V and 0 from J; bases not matched to a gene: 11. Supplemented by reference TRBV28 and TRBJ1-1, the full variable domain reads DVKVTQSSRYLVKRTGEKVFLECVQDMDHENMFWYRQDPGLGLRLIYFSYDVKMKEKGDIPEGYSVSREKKERFSLILESASTNQTSMYLCASSLGLTGGRMNTEAFFGQGTRLTVV.

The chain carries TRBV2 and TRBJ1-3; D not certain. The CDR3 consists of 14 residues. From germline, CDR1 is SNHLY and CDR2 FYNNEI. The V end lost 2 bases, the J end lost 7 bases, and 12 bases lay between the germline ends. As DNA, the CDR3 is TGTGCCAGCAGTGAAAGAGGGTTTAGTAACACCATATATTTT. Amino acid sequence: CASSERGFSNTIYF.

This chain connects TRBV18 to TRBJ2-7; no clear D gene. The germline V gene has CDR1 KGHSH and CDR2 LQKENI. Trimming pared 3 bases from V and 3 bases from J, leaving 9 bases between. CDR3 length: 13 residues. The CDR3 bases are TGTGCCAGCTCACCCACGAATTTCTACGAGCAGTACTTC. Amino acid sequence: CASSPTNFYEQYF.

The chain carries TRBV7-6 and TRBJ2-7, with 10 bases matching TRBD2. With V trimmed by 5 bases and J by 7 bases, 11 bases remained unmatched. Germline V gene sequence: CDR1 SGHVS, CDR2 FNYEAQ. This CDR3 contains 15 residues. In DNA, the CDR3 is TGTGCCAGCAGCCCAACTAGCGGGACCAATGGGGAGCAGTACTTC. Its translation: CASSPTSGTNGEQYF.

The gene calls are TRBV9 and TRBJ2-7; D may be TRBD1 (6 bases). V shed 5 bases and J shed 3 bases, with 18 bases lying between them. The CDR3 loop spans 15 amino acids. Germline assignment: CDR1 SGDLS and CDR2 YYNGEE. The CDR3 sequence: CASRVSDRRIYEQYF. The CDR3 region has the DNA TGTGCCAGCAGGGTATCAGACAGGAGAATCTACGAGCAGTACTTC.